A selection of T cell receptor beta chains follows, all from one sample in a study of Ad26.COV2.S vaccination and SARS-CoV-2 variants. Method: immunoSEQ multiplex PCR; TCRdb's copy keeps in-frame clones and lacks some. The table lists fewer than 400,000 clones, approximately 91% of them singletons. This material consisted of peripheral blood, taken in a trial of Ad26.COV2.S vaccine versus placebo. The receptors stem from a person between 18 and 65 years old who received the Ad26.COV2.S COVID-19 vaccine or a placebo. The CDR3 runs from the conserved cysteine through the conserved F or W. The D gene is left open where the match is weak. Only some rows state a clone size, as once, few, many or a class for expanded clones.

TRBV2	TRBJ2-1	-	-	TGTGCCAGCAGTGTGAGGGTTGAGCAGTTCTTC	CASSVRVEQFF
TRBV12-3/TRBV12-4	TRBJ2-7	-	few	TGTGCCAGCAGTAGCTCCTACGAGCAGTACTTC	CASSSSYEQYF
TRBV28	TRBJ2-3	TRBD1	-	TGTGCCAGCAGTTTATCCGACAGGGCTGATACGCAGTATTTT	CASSLSDRADTQYF
TRBV25-1	TRBJ2-1	TRBD2	-	TGTGCCAGCAGTGAAGGTTGGGAGGGGTATCTGTTCTTC	CASSEGWEGYLFF
TRBV5-4	TRBJ2-3	-	-	TGTGCCAGCAGCTTGGTGACAAACGGGGATACGCAGTATTTT	CASSLVTNGDTQYF
TRBV30	TRBJ1-5	-	-	TGTGCCTGGAGTGTACACGGTGGCAATCAGCCCCAGCATTTT	CAWSVHGGNQPQHF
TRBV7-2	TRBJ2-1	-	-	TGTGCCAGCAGCTTAGTAGCGGCGAACTACAATGAGCAGTTCTTC	CASSLVAANYNEQFF
TRBV24-1	TRBJ1-2	TRBD1	-	TGTGCCACCAGTGGGGGACAGCCTAACTATGGCTACACCTTC	CATSGGQPNYGYTF
TRBV30	TRBJ1-4	-	-	TGTGCCTGGGGGGACACCGGGGGGAGAAAACTGTTTTTT	CAWGDTGGRKLFF
TRBV5-4	TRBJ2-5	-	-	TGTGCCAGCAGCTCCGGACAGACACAAGAGACCCAGTACTTC	CASSSGQTQETQYF
TRBV9	TRBJ2-3	-	-	TGTGCCAGCAGCGTAGGGCGGAACACAGATACGCAGTATTTT	CASSVGRNTDTQYF
TRBV19	TRBJ2-7	-	-	TGTGCCAGTAGTATCACCACCGAGTGGGGGAGATTATACGAGCAGTACTTC	CASSITTEWGRLYEQYF
TRBV19	TRBJ1-2	TRBD1	-	TGTGCCAGTACCCCAAAGTTGGGACAGGGATCCTTATCCTATGGCTACACCTTC	CASTPKLGQGSLSYGYTF
TRBV7-3	TRBJ2-2	-	once	TGTGCCAGCAGTTCCGTCCTGAACACCGGGGAGCTGTTTTTT	CASSSVLNTGELFF
TRBV12-3/TRBV12-4	TRBJ2-7	-	-	TGTGCCAGCAGTTCAACGGCTCTCGGAGAGCAGTACTTC	CASSSTALGEQYF
TRBV3-1/TRBV3-2	TRBJ2-5	-	-	TGTGCCAGCAGCCCGGGTCTCCAAGAGACCCAGTACTTC	CASSPGLQETQYF